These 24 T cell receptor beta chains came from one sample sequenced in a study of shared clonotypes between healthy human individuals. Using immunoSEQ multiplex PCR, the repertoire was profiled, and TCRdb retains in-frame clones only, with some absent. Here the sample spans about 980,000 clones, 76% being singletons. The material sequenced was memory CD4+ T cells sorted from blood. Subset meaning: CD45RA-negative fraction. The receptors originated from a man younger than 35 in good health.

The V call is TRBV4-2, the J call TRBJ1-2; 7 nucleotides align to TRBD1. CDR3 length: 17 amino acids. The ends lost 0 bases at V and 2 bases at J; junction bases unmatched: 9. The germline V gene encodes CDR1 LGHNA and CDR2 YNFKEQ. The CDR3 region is CASSQDVTATGNYGYTF. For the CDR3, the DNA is TGTGCCAGCAGCCAAGATGTTACGGCGACAGGGAACTATGGCTACACCTTC.

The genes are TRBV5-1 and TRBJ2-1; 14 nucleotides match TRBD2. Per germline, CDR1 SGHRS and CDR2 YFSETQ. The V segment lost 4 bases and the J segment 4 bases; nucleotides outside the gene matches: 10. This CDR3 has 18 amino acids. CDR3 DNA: TGCGCCAGCAGCAAGGGACTAGCGGGAGTCGATCGGTACAATGAGCAGTTCTTC. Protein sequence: CASSKGLAGVDRYNEQFF. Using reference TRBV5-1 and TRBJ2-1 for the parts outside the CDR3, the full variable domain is KAGVTQTPRYLIKTRGQQVTLSCSPISGHRSVSWYQQTPGQGLQFLFEYFSETQRNKGNFPGRFSGRQFSNSRSEMNVSTLELGDSALYLCASSKGLAGVDRYNEQFFGPGTRLTVL.

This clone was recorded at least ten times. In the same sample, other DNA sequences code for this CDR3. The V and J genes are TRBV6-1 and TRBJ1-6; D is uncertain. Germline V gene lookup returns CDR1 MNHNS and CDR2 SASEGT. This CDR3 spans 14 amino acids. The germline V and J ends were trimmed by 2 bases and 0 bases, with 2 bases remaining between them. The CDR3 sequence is CASSEYSYNSPLHF. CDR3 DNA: TGTGCCAGCAGTGAATACTCCTATAATTCACCCCTCCACTTT.

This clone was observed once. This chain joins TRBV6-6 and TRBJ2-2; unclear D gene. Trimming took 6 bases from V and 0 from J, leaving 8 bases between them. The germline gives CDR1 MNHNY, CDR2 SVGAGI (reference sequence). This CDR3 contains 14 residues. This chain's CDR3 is CASRGSANTGELFF. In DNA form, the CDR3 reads TGTGCCAGCAGAGGCAGCGCGAACACCGGGGAGCTGTTTTTT.

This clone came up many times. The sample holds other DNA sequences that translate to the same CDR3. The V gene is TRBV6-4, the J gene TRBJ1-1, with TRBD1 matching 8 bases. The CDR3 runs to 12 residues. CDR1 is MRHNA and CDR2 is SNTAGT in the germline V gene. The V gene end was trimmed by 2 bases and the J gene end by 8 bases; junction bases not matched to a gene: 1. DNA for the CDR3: TGTGCCAGCAGTGACAGGACAGGGGAAGCTTTCTTT. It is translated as CASSDRTGEAFF.

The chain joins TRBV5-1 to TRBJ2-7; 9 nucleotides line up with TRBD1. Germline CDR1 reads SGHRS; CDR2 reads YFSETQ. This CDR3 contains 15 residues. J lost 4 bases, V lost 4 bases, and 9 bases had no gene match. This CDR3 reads CASSPAGQGLYEQYF. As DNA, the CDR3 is TGCGCCAGCAGCCCGGCGGGACAGGGTTTGTACGAGCAGTACTTC. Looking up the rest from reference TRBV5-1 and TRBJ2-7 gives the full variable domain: KAGVTQTPRYLIKTRGQQVTLSCSPISGHRSVSWYQQTPGQGLQFLFEYFSETQRNKGNFPGRFSGRQFSNSRSEMNVSTLELGDSALYLCASSPAGQGLYEQYFGPGTRLTVT.

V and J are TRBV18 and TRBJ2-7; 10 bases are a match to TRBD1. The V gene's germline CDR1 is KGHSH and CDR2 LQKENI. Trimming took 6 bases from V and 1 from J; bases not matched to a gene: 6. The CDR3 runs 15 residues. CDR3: CASSPGTGASYEQYF. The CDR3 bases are TGTGCCAGCTCCCCCGGGACAGGGGCTTCCTACGAGCAGTACTTC. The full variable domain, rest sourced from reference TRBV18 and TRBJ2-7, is NAGVMQNPRHLVRRRGQEARLRCSPMKGHSHVYWYRQLPEEGLKFMVYLQKENIIDESGMPKERFSAEFPKEGPSILRIQQVVRGDSAAYFCASSPGTGASYEQYFGPGTRLTVT.

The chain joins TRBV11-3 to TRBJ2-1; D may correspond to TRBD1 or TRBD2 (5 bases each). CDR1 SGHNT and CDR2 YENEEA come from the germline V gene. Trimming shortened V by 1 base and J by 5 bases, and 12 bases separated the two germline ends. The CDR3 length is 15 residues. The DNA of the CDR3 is TGTGCCAGCAGCTTAGTAACGATGGGGGACAATGAGCAGTTCTTC. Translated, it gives CASSLVTMGDNEQFF.

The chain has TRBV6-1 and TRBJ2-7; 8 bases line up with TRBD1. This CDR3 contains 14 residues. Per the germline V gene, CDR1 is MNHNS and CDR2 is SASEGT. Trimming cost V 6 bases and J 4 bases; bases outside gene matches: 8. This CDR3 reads CASRLQGGIYEQYF. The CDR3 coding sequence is TGTGCCAGCAGGTTACAGGGGGGCATTTACGAGCAGTACTTC.

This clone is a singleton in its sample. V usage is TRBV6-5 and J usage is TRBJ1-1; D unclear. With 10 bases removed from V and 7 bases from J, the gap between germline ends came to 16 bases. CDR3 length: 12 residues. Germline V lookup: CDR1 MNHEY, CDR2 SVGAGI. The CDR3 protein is CATKGTADEAFF. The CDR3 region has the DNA TGTGCCACCAAGGGAACAGCCGATGAAGCTTTCTTT.

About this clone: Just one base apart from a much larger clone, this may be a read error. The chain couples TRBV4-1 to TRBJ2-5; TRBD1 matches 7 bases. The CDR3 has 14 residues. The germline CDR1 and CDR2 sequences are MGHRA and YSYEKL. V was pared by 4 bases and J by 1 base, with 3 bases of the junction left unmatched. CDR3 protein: CASSRGDSQETQYF. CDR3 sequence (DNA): TGCGCCAGCAGCCGAGGGGACAGCCAAGAGACCCAGTACTTC.

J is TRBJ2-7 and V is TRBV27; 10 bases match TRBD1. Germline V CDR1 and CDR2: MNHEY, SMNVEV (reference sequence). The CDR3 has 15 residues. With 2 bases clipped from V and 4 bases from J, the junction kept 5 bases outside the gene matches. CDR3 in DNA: TGTGCCAGCAGTTTAGCCGGGACAGGGGCATACGAGCAGTACTTC. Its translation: CASSLAGTGAYEQYF.

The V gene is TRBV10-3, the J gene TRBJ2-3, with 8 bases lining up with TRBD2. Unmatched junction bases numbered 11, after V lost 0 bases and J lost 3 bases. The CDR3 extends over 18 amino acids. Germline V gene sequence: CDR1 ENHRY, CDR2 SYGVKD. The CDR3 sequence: CAISESKGTSGGTDTQYF. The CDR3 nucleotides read TGTGCCATCAGTGAGTCTAAAGGGACATCGGGGGGGACAGATACGCAGTATTTT.

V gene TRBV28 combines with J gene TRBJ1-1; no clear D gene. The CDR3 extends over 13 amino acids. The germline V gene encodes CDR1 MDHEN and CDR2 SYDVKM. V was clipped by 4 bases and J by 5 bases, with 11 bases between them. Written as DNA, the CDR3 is TGTGCCAGCAGTTACGGCGTGTGGACTGAAGCTTTCTTT. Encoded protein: CASSYGVWTEAFF.

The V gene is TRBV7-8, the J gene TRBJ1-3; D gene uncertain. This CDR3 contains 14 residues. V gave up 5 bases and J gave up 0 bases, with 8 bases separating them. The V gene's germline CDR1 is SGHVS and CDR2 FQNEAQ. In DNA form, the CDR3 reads TGTGCCAGCAGCCGAGACGGCTCTGGAAACACCATATATTTT. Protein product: CASSRDGSGNTIYF.

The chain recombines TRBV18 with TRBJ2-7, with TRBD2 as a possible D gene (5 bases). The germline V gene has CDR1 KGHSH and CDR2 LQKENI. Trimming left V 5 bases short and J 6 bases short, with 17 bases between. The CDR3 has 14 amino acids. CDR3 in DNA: TGTGCCAGCTCAGCCGGGCGACAAGGGAGCGAGCAGTACTTC. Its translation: CASSAGRQGSEQYF. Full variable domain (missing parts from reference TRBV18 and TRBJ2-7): NAGVMQNPRHLVRRRGQEARLRCSPMKGHSHVYWYRQLPEEGLKFMVYLQKENIIDESGMPKERFSAEFPKEGPSILRIQQVVRGDSAAYFCASSAGRQGSEQYFGPGTRLTVT.

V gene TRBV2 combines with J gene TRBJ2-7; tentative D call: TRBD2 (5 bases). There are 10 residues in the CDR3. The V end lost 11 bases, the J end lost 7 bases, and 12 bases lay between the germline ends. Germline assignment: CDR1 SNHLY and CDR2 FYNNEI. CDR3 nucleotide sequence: TGTGCCTCCTCATCGGGGGAGCAGTACTTC. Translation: CASSSGEQYF.

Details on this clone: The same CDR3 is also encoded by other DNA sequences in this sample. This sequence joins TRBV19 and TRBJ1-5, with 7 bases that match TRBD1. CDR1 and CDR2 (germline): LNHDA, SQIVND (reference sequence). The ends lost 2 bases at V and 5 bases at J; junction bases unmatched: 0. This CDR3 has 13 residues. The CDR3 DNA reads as TGTGCCAGTAGTATAACAGGGGATCAGCCCCAGCATTTT. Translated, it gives CASSITGDQPQHF.

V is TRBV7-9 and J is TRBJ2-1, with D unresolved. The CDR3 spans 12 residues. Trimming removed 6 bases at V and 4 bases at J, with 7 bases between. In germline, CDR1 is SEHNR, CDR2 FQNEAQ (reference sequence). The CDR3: CASSGKYNEQFF. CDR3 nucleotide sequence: TGTGCCAGCAGTGGAAAGTACAATGAGCAGTTCTTC.

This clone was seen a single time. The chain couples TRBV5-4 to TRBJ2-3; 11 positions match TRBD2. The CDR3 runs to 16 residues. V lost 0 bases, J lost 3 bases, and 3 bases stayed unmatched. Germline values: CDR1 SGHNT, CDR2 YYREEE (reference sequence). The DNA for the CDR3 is TGTGCCAGCAGCTTGGGGCTAGCGGGGGGAACAGATACGCAGTATTTT. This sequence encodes CASSLGLAGGTDTQYF.

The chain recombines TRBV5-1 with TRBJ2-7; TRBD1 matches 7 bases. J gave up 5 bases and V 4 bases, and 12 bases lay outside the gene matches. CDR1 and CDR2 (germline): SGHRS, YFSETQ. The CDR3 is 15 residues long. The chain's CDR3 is CASSSLRDSSNEQYF. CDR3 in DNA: TGCGCCAGCAGCAGCCTCCGGGACAGTTCCAACGAGCAGTACTTC.

CDR3 nucleotide sequence: TGCGCCAGCAGCTATCAGGGGGCTGGGGAAAAACTGTTTTTT. This gives the protein CASSYQGAGEKLFF. The gene calls are TRBV5-1 and TRBJ1-4; TRBD1 agrees at 8 bases. The CDR3 consists of 14 residues. The germline V gene has CDR1 SGHRS and CDR2 YFSETQ. Trimming cost V 3 bases and J 8 bases; bases outside gene matches: 6. The full variable domain, its missing parts supplied by reference TRBV5-1 and TRBJ1-4, is KAGVTQTPRYLIKTRGQQVTLSCSPISGHRSVSWYQQTPGQGLQFLFEYFSETQRNKGNFPGRFSGRQFSNSRSEMNVSTLELGDSALYLCASSYQGAGEKLFFGSGTQLSVL.

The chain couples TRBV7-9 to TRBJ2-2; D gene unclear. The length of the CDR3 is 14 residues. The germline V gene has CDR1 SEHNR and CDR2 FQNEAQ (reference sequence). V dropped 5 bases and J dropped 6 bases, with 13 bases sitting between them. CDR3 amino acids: CASSRSLTSGELFF. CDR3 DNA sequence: TGTGCCAGCAGCCGAAGCTTGACCTCCGGGGAGCTGTTTTTT.

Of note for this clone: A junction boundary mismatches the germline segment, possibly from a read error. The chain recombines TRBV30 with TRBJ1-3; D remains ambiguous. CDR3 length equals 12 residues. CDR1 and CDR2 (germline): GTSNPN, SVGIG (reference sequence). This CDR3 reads CAWSATRRAQDF. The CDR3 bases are TGTGCCTGGAGTGCCACGCGGAGGGCCCAGGATTTT.